This is a list of T cell receptor beta chains from one sample in a study of Ad26.COV2.S vaccination and SARS-CoV-2 variants. Data came from immunoSEQ multiplex PCR; TCRdb stores just in-frame clones and leaves some out. This sample carries roughly 500,000 clones, 87% of them seen once, and the ten largest clones take around 13%. This specimen consisted of peripheral blood, obtained in a trial of Ad26.COV2.S vaccine versus placebo. Receptors were obtained from a person aged 18-60 years who received the Ad26.COV2.S COVID-19 vaccine or a placebo. CDR3s include the opening cysteine and the closing phenylalanine or tryptophan. Each record gives: J gene, D gene, clone size, V gene, CDR3 protein, CDR3 DNA. The D gene is left open where the match is weak. Clone sizes are given selectively: once, few, many, or a class where the clone is expanded.

j_gene: TRBJ2-5; d_gene: NA; abundance: NA; v_gene: TRBV19; CDR3aa: CASSISGSLETQYF; CDR3nt: TGTGCCAGTAGTATTAGTGGCTCCTTGGAGACCCAGTACTTC
j_gene: TRBJ2-1; d_gene: NA; abundance: NA; v_gene: TRBV15; CDR3aa: CATSRGTRANEQFF; CDR3nt: TGTGCCACCAGCAGAGGGACGAGGGCCAATGAGCAGTTCTTC
j_gene: TRBJ2-7; d_gene: NA; abundance: NA; v_gene: TRBV25-1; CDR3aa: CASSGRGVSYEQYF; CDR3nt: TGTGCCAGCAGTGGACGAGGGGTTTCCTACGAGCAGTACTTC
j_gene: TRBJ2-5; d_gene: NA; abundance: few; v_gene: TRBV2; CDR3aa: CASSEFVETQYF; CDR3nt: TGTGCCAGCAGTGAATTTGTGGAGACCCAGTACTTC
j_gene: TRBJ2-3; d_gene: NA; abundance: once; v_gene: TRBV7-2; CDR3aa: CASSRLGADTQYF; CDR3nt: TGTGCCAGCAGCCGGTTGGGGGCAGATACGCAGTATTTT
j_gene: TRBJ1-1; d_gene: NA; abundance: NA; v_gene: TRBV24-1; CDR3aa: CATTSGQSSTEAFF; CDR3nt: TGTGCCACCACCTCCGGGCAGTCAAGTACTGAAGCTTTCTTT
j_gene: TRBJ2-4; d_gene: TRBD1; abundance: NA; v_gene: TRBV6-2/TRBV6-3; CDR3aa: CASSRRDRVSKNIQYF; CDR3nt: TGTGCCAGCAGTCGGAGGGACAGGGTGTCCAAAAACATTCAGTACTTC
j_gene: TRBJ2-2; d_gene: NA; abundance: NA; v_gene: TRBV18; CDR3aa: CASSQNRDTGELFF; CDR3nt: TGTGCCAGCTCCCAGAACAGGGACACCGGGGAGCTGTTTTTT
j_gene: TRBJ1-6; d_gene: NA; abundance: NA; v_gene: TRBV3-1/TRBV3-2; CDR3aa: CASSQVSGAGNSPLHF; CDR3nt: TGTGCCAGCAGCCAAGTCTCCGGGGCGGGAAATTCACCCCTCCACTTT
j_gene: TRBJ2-2; d_gene: TRBD2; abundance: NA; v_gene: TRBV28; CDR3aa: CASSLLGSGSHTGELFF; CDR3nt: TGTGCCAGCAGTTTATTGGGTAGCGGGAGCCACACCGGGGAGCTGTTTTTT
j_gene: TRBJ2-1; d_gene: TRBD2; abundance: once; v_gene: TRBV20-1; CDR3aa: CSASPLPIAGSSYNEQFF; CDR3nt: TGCAGTGCTAGTCCTTTACCGATAGCGGGGAGCTCATACAATGAGCAGTTCTTC
j_gene: TRBJ2-1; d_gene: NA; abundance: NA; v_gene: TRBV6-5; CDR3aa: CASRRDFNEQFF; CDR3nt: TGTGCCAGCAGACGGGACTTCAATGAGCAGTTCTTC
j_gene: TRBJ1-3; d_gene: TRBD1; abundance: once; v_gene: TRBV5-1; CDR3aa: CASSPTGPGNTIYF; CDR3nt: TGCGCCAGCAGTCCGACAGGGCCTGGAAACACCATATATTTT
j_gene: TRBJ2-1; d_gene: TRBD1; abundance: NA; v_gene: TRBV27; CDR3aa: CASSPGTGGVEQFF; CDR3nt: TGTGCCAGCAGCCCCGGGACAGGGGGGGTTGAGCAGTTCTTC
j_gene: TRBJ2-2; d_gene: NA; abundance: NA; v_gene: TRBV12-3/TRBV12-4; CDR3aa: CASSRDLGELFF; CDR3nt: TGTGCCAGCAGCCGGGACCTCGGGGAGCTGTTTTTT
j_gene: TRBJ2-1; d_gene: TRBD2; abundance: NA; v_gene: TRBV2; CDR3aa: CASSAEPPSGRSDNEQFF; CDR3nt: TGTGCCAGCAGTGCGGAGCCTCCGAGCGGGAGATCGGATAATGAGCAGTTCTTC
j_gene: TRBJ2-7; d_gene: NA; abundance: NA; v_gene: TRBV7-2; CDR3aa: CASSLTSDSLYEQYF; CDR3nt: TGTGCCAGCAGCCTAACCTCGGACAGCCTCTACGAGCAGTACTTC
j_gene: TRBJ2-3; d_gene: TRBD2; abundance: NA; v_gene: TRBV5-1; CDR3aa: CASSTGLAGGTDTQYF; CDR3nt: TGCGCCAGCAGCACTGGACTAGCGGGAGGCACAGATACGCAGTATTTT
j_gene: TRBJ2-7; d_gene: TRBD2; abundance: NA; v_gene: TRBV14; CDR3aa: CASSHRGLAGGKVEQYF; CDR3nt: TGTGCCAGCAGCCACAGAGGACTAGCGGGAGGGAAGGTCGAGCAGTACTTC
j_gene: TRBJ1-2; d_gene: TRBD1; abundance: NA; v_gene: TRBV5-1; CDR3aa: CASSLPGQGYGYTF; CDR3nt: TGCGCCAGCAGCTTGCCGGGACAGGGGTATGGCTACACCTTC
j_gene: TRBJ1-1; d_gene: TRBD1; abundance: NA; v_gene: TRBV19; CDR3aa: CASSPQQGRGTEAFF; CDR3nt: TGTGCCAGTAGTCCCCAACAGGGGAGGGGGACTGAAGCTTTCTTT
j_gene: TRBJ2-1; d_gene: NA; abundance: NA; v_gene: TRBV4-2; CDR3aa: CASSQRTNLGEQFF; CDR3nt: TGTGCCAGCAGCCAACGGACTAACCTAGGTGAGCAGTTCTTC
j_gene: TRBJ1-3; d_gene: NA; abundance: NA; v_gene: TRBV7-2; CDR3aa: CASSPGGERPGNTIYF; CDR3nt: TGTGCCAGCAGCCCCGGGGGGGAGAGGCCTGGAAACACCATATATTTT
j_gene: TRBJ1-1; d_gene: NA; abundance: NA; v_gene: TRBV19; CDR3aa: CASSMVGGNAEAFF; CDR3nt: TGTGCCAGTAGTATGGTTGGGGGAAACGCTGAAGCTTTCTTT
j_gene: TRBJ2-7; d_gene: NA; abundance: NA; v_gene: TRBV28; CDR3aa: CASSLRQGNREQYF; CDR3nt: TGTGCCAGCAGTTTACGTCAGGGAAATCGCGAGCAGTACTTC
j_gene: TRBJ1-5; d_gene: NA; abundance: NA; v_gene: TRBV9; CDR3aa: CASSPALGNQPQHF; CDR3nt: TGTGCCAGCAGCCCGGCCCTGGGGAATCAGCCCCAGCATTTT
j_gene: TRBJ1-2; d_gene: NA; abundance: NA; v_gene: TRBV12-3/TRBV12-4; CDR3aa: CASSNKGGYTF; CDR3nt: TGTGCCAGCAGTAACAAGGGTGGCTACACCTTC
j_gene: TRBJ2-1; d_gene: TRBD2; abundance: NA; v_gene: TRBV7-6; CDR3aa: CASSLAGEGASSYNEQFF; CDR3nt: TGTGCCAGCAGCTTAGCGGGGGAGGGAGCAAGCTCCTACAATGAGCAGTTCTTC
j_gene: TRBJ2-1; d_gene: TRBD2; abundance: NA; v_gene: TRBV11-3; CDR3aa: CASSLGGAGGSSEQFF; CDR3nt: TGTGCCAGCAGCTTAGGAGGAGCGGGAGGTTCTAGTGAGCAGTTCTTC
j_gene: TRBJ1-4; d_gene: NA; abundance: NA; v_gene: TRBV21-1; CDR3aa: CASVNGGINEKLFF; CDR3nt: TGTGCCAGCGTTAACGGGGGTATTAATGAAAAACTGTTTTTT
j_gene: TRBJ1-1; d_gene: NA; abundance: NA; v_gene: TRBV7-9; CDR3aa: CASSSPASPSTEAFF; CDR3nt: TGTGCCAGCAGTTCACCGGCAAGCCCGTCGACTGAAGCCTTCTTT